This TCR beta chain was identified during a study of T cells after yellow fever vaccination. Overall study findings and caveats: A faster peak, day 5 versus 15, was reached by the weaker secondary response.

This clonotype was found many times. What it binds is unknown. TCRdb analysed the 5' RACE reads with MiXCR anew, one entry per CDR3 protein. Among tens of thousands of distinct CDR3 sequences listed, around 7.4% were seen once. The starting material was CD8+ T cells sorted from PBMCs, obtained 15 days after the yellow fever booster vaccination. The sequence derives from a man aged 30 to 45 who received the YFV17D yellow fever vaccine.

CDR3 sequence reads: CASRIQGGSNQPQHF. The CDR3 DNA is TGTGCCAGCCGAATACAGGGCGGTAGCAATCAGCCCCAGCATTTT. The V and J genes are TRBV6-2 or TRBV6-3 and TRBJ1-5, with D maybe TRBD1 (6 bases). In germline, CDR1 is MNHEY, CDR2 SVGEGT. The V gene lost 8 bases and the J gene lost 0 bases, with 14 bases spanning the gap. There are 15 residues in the CDR3.